This TCR beta chain was recovered during a study of cytomegalovirus exposure and HLA in healthy donors. V was shortened by 7 bases and J by 5 bases, with 14 bases between the two germline ends. CDR3 size: 12 residues. Germline V gene data show CDR1 as SQVTM and CDR2 as ANQGSEA. About this clone itself: The antigen is undetermined.

The PCR used 60 Vbeta and 13 Jbeta primers. TCRdb keeps only in-frame clones here, not all; method: immunoSEQ multiplex PCR. The sample records roughly 170,000 clones, 75% to 85% being singletons. Study-wide results and limits: In a later analysis, a missense DCLRE1C variant was linked to TCR beta V- and J-gene trimming.

The receptor was derived from a female donor in good health and CMV-seronegative. V is TRBV29-1 and J is TRBJ2-5; the D is unclear. Sample: PBMCs. CDR3 DNA: TGCAGCGCTGTATTAGTGTGGGAGACCCAGTACTTC. As protein: CSAVLVWETQYF.